The 14 T cell receptor beta chains listed next were all sequenced from one sample in a study of lymphopenia after photon versus proton radiotherapy. The data were produced by immunoSEQ multiplex PCR, yet TCRdb's version contains in-frame clones alone and is incomplete. Of tens of thousands of clones listed, more than 90% are singletons. Sequenced material: peripheral blood, taken from a patient treated with photon-based radiotherapy. These receptor sequences come from a woman in her thirties or forties with cholangiocarcinoma.

The genes are TRBV6-4 and TRBJ2-3; perhaps TRBD2 as D (6 bases). V lost 7 bases to trimming and J lost 2 bases, with 13 bases between them. CDR3 length equals 14 residues. Germline values: CDR1 MRHNA, CDR2 SNTAGT. The CDR3 is CASNGGNPTDTQYF. In DNA form, the CDR3 reads TGTGCCAGCAACGGCGGGAATCCCACAGATACGCAGTATTTT.

V and J are TRBV29-1 and TRBJ1-1; D possibly corresponds to TRBD1 (5 bases). This CDR3 has 13 residues. CDR1 is SQVTM and CDR2 is ANQGSEA in the germline V gene. V was clipped by 2 bases and J by 5 bases, with 12 bases between them. The CDR3: CSVESGIGTEAFF. CDR3 bases: TGCAGCGTTGAATCAGGGATAGGGACTGAAGCTTTCTTT.

The rearrangement joins TRBV28 to TRBJ1-4, with 9 bases fitting TRBD1. CDR1 and CDR2 from the germline V gene are MDHEN and SYDVKM. This CDR3 comprises 14 residues. V was pared by 6 bases and J by 5 bases, with 4 bases of the junction left unmatched. The CDR3, as DNA: TGTGCCAGCAGACTCGGGACAGGGAATGAAAAACTGTTTTTT. This translates into CASRLGTGNEKLFF.

This clone was seen once. The genes are TRBV29-1 and TRBJ2-7; D tentatively fits TRBD1 or TRBD2 (5 bases each). The CDR3 spans 12 residues. V dropped 4 bases and J dropped 5 bases, with 12 bases sitting between them. The germline V gene has CDR1 SQVTM and CDR2 ANQGSEA. Here the CDR3 reads CSVVGTRNEQYF. CDR3 bases: TGCAGCGTTGTAGGGACCAGGAACGAGCAGTACTTC.

This chain connects TRBV30 to TRBJ1-1; TRBD1 matches 7 bases. CDR1 and CDR2 (germline): GTSNPN, SVGIG (reference sequence). The V segment lost 2 bases and the J segment 7 bases; nucleotides outside the gene matches: 4. The CDR3 contains 12 residues. DNA of the CDR3: TGTGCCTGGAGTAAAGGGACAGATGAAGCTTTCTTT. This sequence encodes CAWSKGTDEAFF.

The chain couples TRBV5-1 to TRBJ1-1, with D unclear. The germline V and J ends were trimmed by 4 bases and 3 bases, with 10 bases remaining between them. The CDR3 extends over 13 amino acids. The germline CDR1 and CDR2 sequences are SGHRS and YFSETQ. CDR3 amino acids: CASSPNQYTEAFF. The CDR3 DNA is TGCGCCAGCAGCCCAAACCAGTACACTGAAGCTTTCTTT.

This sequence joins TRBV7-2 and TRBJ2-3, with 7 bases fitting TRBD2. The V gene's germline CDR1 is SGHTA and CDR2 FQGNSA. V shed 5 bases, J shed 0 bases, and the junction held 5 bases outside the gene matches. The CDR3 has 15 amino acids. The CDR3 region has the DNA TGTGCCAGCAGCCCGGGAGGCCCTAGCACAGATACGCAGTATTTT. This translates into CASSPGGPSTDTQYF.

This rearrangement joins TRBV6-5 to TRBJ1-4, with D possibly being TRBD1 (5 bases). Germline V CDR1 and CDR2: MNHEY, SVGAGI. V lost 2 bases and J 4 bases, leaving 11 bases between the germline ends. This CDR3 is 15 amino acids long. The CDR3 sequence is CASSYVGDLNEKLFF. CDR3 bases: TGTGCCAGCAGTTACGTTGGGGACCTTAATGAAAAACTGTTTTTT.

The rearrangement uses TRBV29-1 and TRBJ1-1, with D unclear. V was trimmed by 3 bases and J by 11 bases, leaving 19 bases between them. Per the germline V gene, CDR1 is SQVTM and CDR2 is ANQGSEA. The length of the CDR3 is 13 residues. CDR3 DNA: TGCAGCGTTGAGGGATCAGGTGCCTTCGGGGCTTTCTTT. This encodes CSVEGSGAFGAFF. The whole variable domain, remainder taken from reference TRBV29-1 and TRBJ1-1, is SAVISQKPSRDICQRGTSLTIQCQVDSQVTMMFWYRQQPGQSLTLIATANQGSEATYESGFVIDKFPISRPNLTFSTLTVSNMSPEDSSIYLCSVEGSGAFGAFFGQGTRLTVV.

The chain combines TRBV2 with TRBJ1-2, with D possibly matching TRBD1 (5 bases). Trimming pared 10 bases from V and 5 bases from J, leaving 14 bases between. The germline V gene has CDR1 SNHLY and CDR2 FYNNEI. The CDR3 covers 12 residues. The CDR3 sequence: CATGTENYGYTF. The CDR3 nucleotides read TGTGCCACTGGGACGGAGAATTATGGCTACACCTTC.

This chain links TRBV5-1 with TRBJ2-3; D is unclear. Germline assignment: CDR1 SGHRS and CDR2 YFSETQ. CDR3 length equals 16 residues. The germline V and J ends were trimmed by 2 bases and 1 base, with 14 bases remaining between them. CDR3 protein: CASSLSGFGGTDTQYF. DNA of the CDR3: TGCGCCAGCAGCTTATCAGGATTTGGTGGCACAGATACGCAGTATTTT.

The J gene is TRBJ1-4, the V gene TRBV6-5; 7 bases line up with TRBD1. The germline gives CDR1 MNHEY, CDR2 SVGAGI. CDR3 length: 15 amino acids. J lost 4 bases, V lost 4 bases, and 6 bases had no gene match. In nucleotides, the CDR3 is TGTGCCAGCAGTTTACAGGGGCGGGGTAATGAAAAACTGTTTTTT. Translation: CASSLQGRGNEKLFF.

This clone was counted once. This rearrangement joins TRBV28 to TRBJ2-7; D gene ambiguous. Germline V CDR1 and CDR2: MDHEN, SYDVKM. Trimming cost V 5 bases and J 4 bases, with 6 bases left between them. This CDR3 has 11 residues. CDR3 bases: TGTGCCAGCAGTACTCAGTACGAGCAGTACTTC. It is translated as CASSTQYEQYF.

The genes are TRBV21-1 and TRBJ2-3; TRBD2 reflects the table's D call only, with no check against the DNA. TRBV21-1 is annotated as a pseudogene. The CDR3 runs to 13 residues. The CDR3: CASKEGSLDTQYF. As DNA, the CDR3 is TGTGCCAGCAAGGAGGGGAGCCTAGATACGCAGTATTTT.